Presented here are 2 T cell receptor beta chains from one specimen sequenced in a study of T-cell reconstitution after alpha-beta-depleted transplantation in children. Construction of the TCRbeta library involved unique molecular identifiers. TCRdb processed the PCR reads anew with MiXCR; each CDR3 protein has one entry. Of 150,000 to 200,000 distinct CDR3 sequences listed, 11% are singletons. The input for sequencing was PBMCs, taken before TCRalphabeta/CD19-depleted stem cell transplant. These receptors originate from a boy younger than 10 with acute myeloid leukemia, due to receive a stem cell transplant.

The table lists this clonotype with many counts. This chain connects TRBV5-1 to TRBJ1-2; D is perhaps TRBD1 (5 bases). Between the trimmed V and J ends, which lost 0 bases and 2 bases, there was a span of 8 bases. Germline CDR1 SGHRS, CDR2 YFSETQ. The length of the CDR3 is 14 residues. CDR3 protein: CASSLGGENYGYTF. CDR3 bases: TGCGCCAGCAGCTTGGGAGGGGAGAACTATGGCTACACCTTC.

This clonotype was found many times. For the CDR3, the DNA is TGCAGCGTTGAGGGATACTCTGGGGCCAACGTCCTGACTTTC. Amino acids: CSVEGYSGANVLTF. The chain employs TRBV29-1 and TRBJ2-6; D remains unclear. The V gene's germline CDR1 is SQVTM and CDR2 ANQGSEA. The length of the CDR3 is 14 residues. V dropped 3 bases and J dropped 0 bases, with 6 bases sitting between them.